In this sample, the clone carrying this TCR beta chain turned up a few times. This sample is drawn from a study of early T cells in non-severe SARS-CoV-2 infection. Germline V gene sequence: CDR1 DFQATT, CDR2 SNEGSKA (reference sequence). The CDR3 contains 18 residues. The junction had 17 bases not matched to a gene; V was cut back by 6 bases and J by 1 base. Individual cDNA molecules were tagged with unique molecular identifiers, the study reported. TCRdb analysed the 5' RACE reads with MiXCR anew, one entry per CDR3 protein. The table records 100,000 to 150,000 distinct CDR3 sequences, under 15% of them present only once.

The chain couples TRBV20-1 to TRBJ2-3; 9 positions match TRBD2. Sequencing was performed on whole blood. This TCR derives from an adult who was a healthcare worker with PCR-confirmed SARS-CoV-2 infection or an uninfected control (not recorded which). The CDR3 loop is CSAYLPAKAGGGTDTQYF. CDR3 nucleotides: TGCAGTGCCTACTTACCTGCTAAAGCGGGGGGCGGCACAGATACGCAGTATTTT.